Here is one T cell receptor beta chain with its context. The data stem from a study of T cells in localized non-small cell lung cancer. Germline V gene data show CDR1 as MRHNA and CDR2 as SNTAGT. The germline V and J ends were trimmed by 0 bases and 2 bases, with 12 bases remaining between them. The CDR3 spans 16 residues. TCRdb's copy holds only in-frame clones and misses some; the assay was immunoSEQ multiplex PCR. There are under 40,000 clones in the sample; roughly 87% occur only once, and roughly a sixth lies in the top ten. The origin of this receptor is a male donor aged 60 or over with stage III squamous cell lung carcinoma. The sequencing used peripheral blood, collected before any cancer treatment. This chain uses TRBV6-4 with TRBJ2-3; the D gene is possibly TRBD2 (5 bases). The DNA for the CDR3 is TGTGCCAGCAGTGACTCGACCAGCGGAACCACAGATACGCAGTATTTT. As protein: CASSDSTSGTTDTQYF.